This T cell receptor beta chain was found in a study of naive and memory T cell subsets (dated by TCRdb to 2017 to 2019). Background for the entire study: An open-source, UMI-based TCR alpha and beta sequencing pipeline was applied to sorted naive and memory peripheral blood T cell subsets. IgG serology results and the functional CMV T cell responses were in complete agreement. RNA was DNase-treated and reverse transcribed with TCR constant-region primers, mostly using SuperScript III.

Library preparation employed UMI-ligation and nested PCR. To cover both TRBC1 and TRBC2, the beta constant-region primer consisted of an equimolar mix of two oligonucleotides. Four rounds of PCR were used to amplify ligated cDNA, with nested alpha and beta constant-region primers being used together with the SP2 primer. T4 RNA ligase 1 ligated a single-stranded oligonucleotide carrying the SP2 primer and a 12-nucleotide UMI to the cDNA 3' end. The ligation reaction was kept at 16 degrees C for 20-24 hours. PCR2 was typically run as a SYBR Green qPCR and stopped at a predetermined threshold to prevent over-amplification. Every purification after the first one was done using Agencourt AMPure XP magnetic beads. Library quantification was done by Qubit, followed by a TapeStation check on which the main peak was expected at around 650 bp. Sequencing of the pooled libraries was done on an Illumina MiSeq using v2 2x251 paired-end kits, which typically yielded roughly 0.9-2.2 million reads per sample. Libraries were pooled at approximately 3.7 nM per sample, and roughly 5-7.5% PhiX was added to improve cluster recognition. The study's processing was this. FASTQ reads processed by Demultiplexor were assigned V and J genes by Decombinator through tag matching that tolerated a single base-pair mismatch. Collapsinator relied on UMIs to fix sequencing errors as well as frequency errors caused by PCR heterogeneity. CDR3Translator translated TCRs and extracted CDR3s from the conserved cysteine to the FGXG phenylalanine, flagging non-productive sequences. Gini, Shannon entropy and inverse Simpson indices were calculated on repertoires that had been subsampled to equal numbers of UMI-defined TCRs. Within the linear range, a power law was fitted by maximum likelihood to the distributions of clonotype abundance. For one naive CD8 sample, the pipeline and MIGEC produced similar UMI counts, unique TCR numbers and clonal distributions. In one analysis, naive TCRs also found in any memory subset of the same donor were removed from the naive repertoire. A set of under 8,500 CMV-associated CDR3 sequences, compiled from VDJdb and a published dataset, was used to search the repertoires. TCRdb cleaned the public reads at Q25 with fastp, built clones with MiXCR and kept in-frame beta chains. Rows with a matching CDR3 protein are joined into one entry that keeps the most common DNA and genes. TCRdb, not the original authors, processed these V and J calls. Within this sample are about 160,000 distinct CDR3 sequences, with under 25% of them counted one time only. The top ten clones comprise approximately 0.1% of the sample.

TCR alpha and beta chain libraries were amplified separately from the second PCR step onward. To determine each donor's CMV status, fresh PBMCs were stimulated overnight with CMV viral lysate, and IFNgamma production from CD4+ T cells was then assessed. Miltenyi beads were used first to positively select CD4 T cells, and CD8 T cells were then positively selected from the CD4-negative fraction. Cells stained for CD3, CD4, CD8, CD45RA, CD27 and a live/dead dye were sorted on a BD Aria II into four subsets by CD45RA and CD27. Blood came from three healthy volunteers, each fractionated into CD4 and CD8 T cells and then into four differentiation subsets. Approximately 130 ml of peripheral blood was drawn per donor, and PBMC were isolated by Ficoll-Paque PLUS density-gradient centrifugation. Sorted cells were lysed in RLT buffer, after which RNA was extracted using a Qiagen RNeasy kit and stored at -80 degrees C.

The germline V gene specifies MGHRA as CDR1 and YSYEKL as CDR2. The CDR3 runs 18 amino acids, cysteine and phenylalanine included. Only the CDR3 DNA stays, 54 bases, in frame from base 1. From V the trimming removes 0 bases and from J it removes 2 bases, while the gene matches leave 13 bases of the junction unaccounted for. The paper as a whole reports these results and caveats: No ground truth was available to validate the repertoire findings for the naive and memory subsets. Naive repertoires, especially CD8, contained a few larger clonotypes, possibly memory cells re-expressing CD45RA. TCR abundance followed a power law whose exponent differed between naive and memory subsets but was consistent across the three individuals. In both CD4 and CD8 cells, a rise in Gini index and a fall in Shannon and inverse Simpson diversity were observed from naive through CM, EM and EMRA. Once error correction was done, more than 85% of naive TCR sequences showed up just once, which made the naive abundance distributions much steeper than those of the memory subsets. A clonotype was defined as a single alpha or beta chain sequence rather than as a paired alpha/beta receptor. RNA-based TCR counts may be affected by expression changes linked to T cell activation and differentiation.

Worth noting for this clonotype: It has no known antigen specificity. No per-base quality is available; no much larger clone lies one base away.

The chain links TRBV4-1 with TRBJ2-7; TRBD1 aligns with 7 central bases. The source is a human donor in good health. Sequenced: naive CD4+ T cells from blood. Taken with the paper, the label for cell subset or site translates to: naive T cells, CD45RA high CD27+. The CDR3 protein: CASSQEALRTGEPYEQYF. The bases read TGCGCCAGCAGCCAAGAGGCCCTCCGGACAGGTGAACCCTACGAGCAGTACTTC.